This TCR beta chain was captured in a study of shared clonotypes between healthy human individuals. Study information: CD4 naive and memory got three plates each, CD8 naive two, CD8 memory one.

V was pared by 4 bases and J by 7 bases, with 19 bases between. From germline, CDR1 is MDHEN and CDR2 SYDVKM. The CDR3 has 15 amino acids. The split of CD4+ cells yielded CD45RA+ naive and CD45RA-negative memory subsets. At a deep level, the assay was run. Sorted-subset replicate PCRs used approximately 190 ng of genomic DNA. This amount corresponded to 30,000 to 35,000 T cell genomes. Assay: immunoSEQ multiplex PCR; the TCRdb copy retains only in-frame clones and omits some. Found here are under 200,000 clones, approximately 92% of them singletons; the top ten hold 0.067%. Material for sequencing was naive CD4+ T cells sorted from blood. The subset here: CD45RA+ positively selected. This clonotype originated in a woman younger than 45 in good health. V usage is TRBV28 and J usage is TRBJ1-2; the D gene is possibly TRBD1 (5 bases). The CDR3 is CASSYPHLGGTGYTF. The DNA for the CDR3 is TGTGCCAGCAGTTACCCCCACCTTGGAGGGACTGGCTACACCTTC.